This T cell receptor (beta chain) was captured in a study of blood T cell repertoires in COVID-19. As for the study in general: Nucleic acid was either cDNA or gDNA, and it came from T cells, B-cell-depleted T cells, or PBMCs.

Produced via immunoSEQ multiplex PCR; TCRdb's table is partial and in-frame only. Here the sample spans tens of thousands of clones, about 83% being singletons. The CDR3 runs to 17 residues. Trimming cost V 1 base and J 4 bases, with 17 bases left between them. Germline-derived CDR1 and CDR2 are LGHNA and YSLEER. Sequencing was carried out using peripheral blood. This receptor was identified in a man in his sixties or seventies with COVID-19, enrolled during active disease. The V call is TRBV4-3, the J call TRBJ2-1; maybe TRBD1 (7 bases). CDR3 bases: TGCGCCAGCAGCCAAGCCCCAGGGGGAGGAACGTACAATGAGCAGTTCTTC. Residues: CASSQAPGGGTYNEQFF.